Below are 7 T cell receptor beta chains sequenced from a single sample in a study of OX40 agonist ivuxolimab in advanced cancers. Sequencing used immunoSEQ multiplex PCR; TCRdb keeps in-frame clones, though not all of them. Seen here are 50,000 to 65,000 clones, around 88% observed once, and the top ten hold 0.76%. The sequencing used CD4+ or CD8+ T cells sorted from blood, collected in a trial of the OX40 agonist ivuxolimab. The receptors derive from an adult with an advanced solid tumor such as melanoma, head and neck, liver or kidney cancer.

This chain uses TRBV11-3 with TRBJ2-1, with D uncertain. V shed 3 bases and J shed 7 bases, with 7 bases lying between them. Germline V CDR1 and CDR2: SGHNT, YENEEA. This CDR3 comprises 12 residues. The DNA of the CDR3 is TGTGCCAGCAGCTTGTTTAGTAATGAGCAGTTCTTC. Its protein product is CASSLFSNEQFF.

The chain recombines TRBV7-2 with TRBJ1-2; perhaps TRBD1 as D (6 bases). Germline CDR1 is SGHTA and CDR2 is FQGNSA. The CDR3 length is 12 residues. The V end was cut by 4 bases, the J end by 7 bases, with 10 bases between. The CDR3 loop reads CASSSHRVGYTF. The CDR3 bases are TGTGCCAGCAGCTCTCACAGGGTTGGCTACACCTTC.

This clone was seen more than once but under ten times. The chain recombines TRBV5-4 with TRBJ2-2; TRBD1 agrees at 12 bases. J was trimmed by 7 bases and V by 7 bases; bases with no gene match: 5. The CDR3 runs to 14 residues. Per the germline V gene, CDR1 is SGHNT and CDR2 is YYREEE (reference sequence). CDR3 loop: CASSGQGAVGELFF. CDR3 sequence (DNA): TGTGCCAGCTCGGGACAGGGGGCTGTCGGGGAGCTGTTTTTT.

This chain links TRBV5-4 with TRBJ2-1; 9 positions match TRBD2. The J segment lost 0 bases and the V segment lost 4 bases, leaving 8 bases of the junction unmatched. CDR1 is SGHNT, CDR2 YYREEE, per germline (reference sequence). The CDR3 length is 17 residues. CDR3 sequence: CASSPTLSGSSYNEQFF. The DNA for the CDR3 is TGTGCCAGCAGCCCGACACTTAGCGGGAGCTCCTACAATGAGCAGTTCTTC.

In DNA, the CDR3 is TGTGCCAGCACCCCGACAGGGATCGTTTACGAGCAGTACTTC. Protein sequence: CASTPTGIVYEQYF. The J gene is TRBJ2-7, the V gene TRBV6-5; TRBD1 aligns across 7 bases. CDR1 MNHEY and CDR2 SVGAGI come from the germline V gene. V was clipped by 7 bases and J by 4 bases; unmatched bases: 10. The CDR3 sequence is 14 residues long.

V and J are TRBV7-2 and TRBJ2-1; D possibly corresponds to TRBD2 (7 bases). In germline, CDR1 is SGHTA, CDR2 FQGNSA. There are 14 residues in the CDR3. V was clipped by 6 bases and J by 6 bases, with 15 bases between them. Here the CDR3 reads CASSSWRGGNEQFF. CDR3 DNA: TGTGCCAGCAGTTCTTGGAGGGGGGGCAATGAGCAGTTCTTC.

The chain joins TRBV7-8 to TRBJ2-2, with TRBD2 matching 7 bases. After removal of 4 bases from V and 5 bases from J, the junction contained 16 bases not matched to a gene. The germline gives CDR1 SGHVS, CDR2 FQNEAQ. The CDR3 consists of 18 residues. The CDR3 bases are TGTGCCAGCAGCTCCAGTGGTGGCGGGGGTTATATAACCGGGGAGCTGTTTTTT. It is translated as CASSSSGGGGYITGELFF.